The 27 T cell receptor beta chains listed next were all sequenced from one sample in a study of cytomegalovirus exposure and HLA in healthy donors. Use of 60 Vbeta and 13 Jbeta primers characterized the PCR. Libraries were prepared by immunoSEQ multiplex PCR; TCRdb keeps only in-frame clonotypes and omits some of them. Among more than 95,000 clones, about 68% were seen once, and the ten largest hold 4%. Sequences were obtained from PBMCs. The receptors were gathered from a middle-aged man in good health and CMV-seropositive.

The V call is TRBV15, the J call TRBJ1-3, with 8 bases that match TRBD1. Germline lookup yields CDR1 LNHNV and CDR2 YYDKDF (reference sequence). V dropped 3 bases and J dropped 3; count of bases not matched to a gene: 7. The CDR3 is 16 residues long. CDR3 in DNA: TGTGCCACCAGCAGTTTTGGGACAGGCTTTGGAAACACCATATATTTT. This translates into CATSSFGTGFGNTIYF.

With respect to this clone: Compared with germline, one end of the junction differs, possibly owing to a read error. The DNA of the CDR3 is TGTGCCAGCAGGTTAGGGGGGGTATCACAAGAGACCCAGTACTTC. Translated, it gives CASRLGGVSQETQYF. The gene calls are TRBV7-9 and TRBJ2-5, with TRBD2 as a possible D gene (7 bases). Germline V lookup: CDR1 SEHNR, CDR2 FQNEAQ (reference sequence). The CDR3 is 15 amino acids.

This chain links TRBV9 with TRBJ2-3; 7 bases are a match to TRBD2. The V gene end was trimmed by 1 base and the J gene end by 8 bases; junction bases not matched to a gene: 7. The V gene's germline CDR1 is SGDLS and CDR2 YYNGEE. There are 14 residues in the CDR3. The CDR3 reads CASSVLAGEGTQYF. The CDR3 DNA is TGTGCCAGCAGCGTACTCGCGGGAGAGGGTACGCAGTATTTT.

V usage is TRBV5-1 and J usage is TRBJ2-7, with a weak D call TRBD2 (6 bases). Deletions cut 4 bases from V and 3 bases from J, with 14 bases between. Germline values: CDR1 SGHRS, CDR2 YFSETQ. The CDR3 is 14 amino acids. The CDR3 region is CASSPSAGNYEQYF. CDR3 DNA sequence: TGCGCCAGCAGCCCGAGTGCGGGGAACTACGAGCAGTACTTC.

The V gene is TRBV19, the J gene TRBJ1-1; D ambiguous. V gave up 3 bases and J gave up 5 bases, with 10 bases separating them. The CDR3 length is 13 residues. Germline CDR1 LNHDA, CDR2 SQIVND (reference sequence). The CDR3 DNA sequence: TGTGCCAGTAGTATGGGCGGGGTGACTGAAGCTTTCTTT. Translating it yields CASSMGGVTEAFF.

This clone appeared a single time. The rearrangement uses TRBV15 and TRBJ1-6, with TRBD1 matching over 7 bases. The CDR3 has 17 residues. With V trimmed by 2 bases and J by 9 bases, 13 bases remained unmatched. The germline CDR1 and CDR2 sequences are LNHNV and YYDKDF (reference sequence). As DNA, the CDR3 is TGTGCCACCAGCAGAACCTACGACAGGGTAGACAGTTCACCCCTCCACTTT. Translation: CATSRTYDRVDSSPLHF. Using reference TRBV15 and TRBJ1-6 for the parts outside the CDR3, the full variable domain is DAMVIQNPRYQVTQFGKPVTLSCSQTLNHNVMYWYQQKSSQAPKLLFHYYDKDFNNEADTPDNFQSRRPNTSFCFLDIRSPGLGDTAMYLCATSRTYDRVDSSPLHFGNGTRLTVT.

V is TRBV11-3 and J is TRBJ2-5; 8 bases map to TRBD1. This CDR3 contains 14 residues. Germline V gene lookup returns CDR1 SGHNT and CDR2 YENEEA. V dropped 4 bases and J dropped 5; count of bases not matched to a gene: 6. CDR3 sequence: CASSSGQGLETQYF. The DNA of the CDR3 is TGTGCCAGCAGCTCCGGACAGGGTTTGGAGACCCAGTACTTC.

The chain joins TRBV7-9 to TRBJ2-7, with D perhaps TRBD1 (5 bases). This CDR3 region has 15 residues. V lost 4 bases and J 4 bases, leaving 17 bases between the germline ends. The germline V gene has CDR1 SEHNR and CDR2 FQNEAQ (reference sequence). DNA for the CDR3: TGTGCCAGCAGCTCCCGGCAGGGCCCAATTTACGAGCAGTACTTC. Translated: CASSSRQGPIYEQYF.

This sequence joins TRBV5-6 and TRBJ2-2; perhaps TRBD2 as D (5 bases). This CDR3 is 15 amino acids long. The germline V gene encodes CDR1 SGHDT and CDR2 YYEEEE. V lost 3 bases to trimming and J lost 4 bases, with 13 bases between them. CDR3 sequence (DNA): TGTGCCAGCAGCTCCGTCGGGGTTGGCACCGGGGAGCTGTTTTTT. The encoded protein is CASSSVGVGTGELFF.

This sequence joins TRBV6-5 and TRBJ2-7; tentative D call: TRBD1 (5 bases). The germline V and J ends were trimmed by 2 bases and 3 bases, with 14 bases remaining between them. This CDR3 comprises 15 residues. CDR1 and CDR2 from the germline V gene are MNHEY and SVGAGI. The CDR3, as DNA: TGTGCCAGCAGTTACGGTTTCCAGGGCGGCTACGAGCAGTACTTC. Translation gives CASSYGFQGGYEQYF.

This clone was seen a handful of times. This chain joins TRBV27 and TRBJ2-2, with a weak D call TRBD1 (8 bases). Germline loops: CDR1 MNHEY, CDR2 SMNVEV (reference sequence). The V and J ends lost 7 bases and 6 bases respectively, with 18 bases between them. The CDR3 is 15 amino acids. The CDR3, as DNA: TGTGCCAGCACCAAAAACACAGGGGGGGCCGGGGAGCTGTTTTTT. Its protein is CASTKNTGGAGELFF.

This clone was counted a few times. The same CDR3 arises from other DNA sequences in this sample as well. V usage is TRBV7-9 and J usage is TRBJ1-1; TRBD1 aligns across 7 bases. The CDR3 has 13 amino acids. J gave up 5 bases and V 6 bases, and 6 bases lay outside the gene matches. Germline V gene data show CDR1 as SEHNR and CDR2 as FQNEAQ (reference sequence). Here the CDR3 DNA reads TGTGCCAGCAGTCCCCAGGGGGGAACTGAAGCTTTCTTT. Protein sequence: CASSPQGGTEAFF. The variable domain in full, completed from reference TRBV7-9 and TRBJ1-1, reads DTGVSQNPRHKITKRGQNVTFRCDPISEHNRLYWYRQTLGQGPEFLTYFQNEAQLEKSRLLSDRFSAERPKGSFSTLEIQRTEQGDSAMYLCASSPQGGTEAFFGQGTRLTVV.

The chain has TRBV6-1 and TRBJ2-1; 7 bases align to TRBD2. CDR3 size: 16 residues. Germline assignment: CDR1 MNHNS and CDR2 SASEGT. Unmatched junction bases numbered 12, after V lost 4 bases and J lost 6 bases. Here the CDR3 reads CASSAPGRGTINEQFF. CDR3 coding DNA: TGTGCCAGCAGTGCCCCTGGCAGAGGGACTATCAATGAGCAGTTCTTC.

Only a few counts were recorded for this clone. The J gene is TRBJ1-5, the V gene TRBV27; the D gene is possibly TRBD1 (5 bases). Germline V gene sequence: CDR1 MNHEY, CDR2 SMNVEV (reference sequence). This CDR3 has 14 amino acids. The V end was cut by 3 bases, the J end by 3 bases, with 9 bases between. The CDR3 loop reads CASSFEGANQPQHF. The CDR3 DNA is TGTGCCAGCAGTTTCGAAGGGGCCAATCAGCCCCAGCATTTT.

V usage is TRBV6-4 and J usage is TRBJ2-1, with TRBD2 as a possible D gene (6 bases). The V and J ends lost 4 bases and 4 bases respectively, with 14 bases between them. This CDR3 is built from 15 residues. Germline CDR1 MRHNA, CDR2 SNTAGT. CDR3 region: CASSAIGRGYNEQFF. The CDR3 bases are TGTGCCAGCAGTGCCATCGGACGGGGGTACAATGAGCAGTTCTTC.

V usage is TRBV6-1 and J usage is TRBJ1-4, with unresolved D. Germline-derived CDR1 and CDR2 are MNHNS and SASEGT. There are 15 residues in the CDR3. Trimming stripped 7 bases from V and 5 bases from J, with 17 bases between. CDR3 sequence reads: CASNVGPHANEKLFF. In DNA, the CDR3 is TGTGCCAGCAATGTTGGGCCACACGCCAATGAAAAACTGTTTTTT.

V and J are TRBV29-1 and TRBJ2-5; 8 bases line up with TRBD2. CDR1 is SQVTM and CDR2 is ANQGSEA in the germline V gene. CDR3 length: 14 residues. The J segment lost 5 bases and the V segment lost 4 bases, leaving 9 bases of the junction unmatched. The CDR3 here is CSVALTSGRETQYF. CDR3 nucleotide sequence: TGCAGCGTTGCCCTCACTAGCGGCAGGGAGACCCAGTACTTC. Combining the CDR3 with reference TRBV29-1 and TRBJ2-5 gives the whole variable domain SAVISQKPSRDICQRGTSLTIQCQVDSQVTMMFWYRQQPGQSLTLIATANQGSEATYESGFVIDKFPISRPNLTFSTLTVSNMSPEDSSIYLCSVALTSGRETQYFGPGTRLLVL.

This clone came up a few times. The V gene is TRBV28, the J gene TRBJ2-2; possibly TRBD1 for D (6 bases). The germline gives CDR1 MDHEN, CDR2 SYDVKM. Trimming cost V 8 bases and J 13 bases, with 17 bases left between them. The CDR3 is 12 residues long. The CDR3 DNA follows: TGTGCCAGCGGTTGGGGACAACGCGGGCTGTTTTTT. This sequence encodes CASGWGQRGLFF.

This chain joins TRBV19 and TRBJ1-4; TRBD1 aligns across 7 bases. The CDR3 has 16 amino acids. Germline V gene lookup returns CDR1 LNHDA and CDR2 SQIVND (reference sequence). V was pared by 3 bases and J by 5 bases, with 9 bases of the junction left unmatched. The CDR3 nucleotides read TGTGCCAGTAGTATGGGTGGAGGGGACAGAAATGAAAAACTGTTTTTT. Residues: CASSMGGGDRNEKLFF.

The CDR3 protein is CASSTGGGGQPQHF. For the CDR3, the DNA is TGTGCCAGCAGCACAGGGGGCGGGGGTCAGCCCCAGCATTTT. J is TRBJ1-5 and V is TRBV6-6; 9 bases match TRBD1. Per germline, CDR1 MNHNY and CDR2 SVGAGI (reference sequence). The junction had 6 bases not matched to a gene; V was cut back by 6 bases and J by 6 bases. CDR3 length: 14 amino acids.

The chain's CDR3 is CASSPSYRGADTQYF. CDR3 nucleotide sequence: TGTGCCAGCAGTCCATCCTACAGGGGGGCAGATACGCAGTATTTT. The chain combines TRBV27 with TRBJ2-3, with TRBD1 identical over 8 bases. CDR1 MNHEY and CDR2 SMNVEV come from the germline V gene (reference sequence). V was clipped by 5 bases and J by 4 bases; unmatched bases: 8. CDR3 length: 15 amino acids.

The chain has TRBV29-1 and TRBJ2-1; 7 bases fit TRBD1. The junction had 3 bases not matched to a gene; V was cut back by 4 bases and J by 3 bases. The CDR3 covers 13 residues. From germline, CDR1 is SQVTM and CDR2 ANQGSEA. CDR3 bases: TGCAGCGTTGGAGGGGGCATCTACAATGAGCAGTTCTTC. It yields the protein CSVGGGIYNEQFF.

This rearrangement joins TRBV7-8 to TRBJ2-5, with TRBD1 matching over 7 bases. Germline-derived CDR1 and CDR2 are SGHVS and FQNEAQ. The CDR3 covers 13 residues. V was clipped by 5 bases and J by 1 base; unmatched bases: 1. The CDR3 loop reads CASSGDSQETQYF. CDR3 DNA: TGTGCCAGCAGCGGGGACAGCCAAGAGACCCAGTACTTC.

This chain connects TRBV19 to TRBJ1-5, with a tentative D call TRBD1 (5 bases). CDR3 size: 13 residues. Germline CDR1 LNHDA, CDR2 SQIVND (reference sequence). The V end was cut by 3 bases, the J end by 5 bases, with 8 bases between. The CDR3 coding sequence is TGTGCCAGTAGTATCCCGGGGGATCAGCCCCAGCATTTT. Amino acids: CASSIPGDQPQHF.

This clone was observed a handful of times. The J gene is TRBJ1-5, the V gene TRBV6-1; 9 bases line up with TRBD1. The V gene end was trimmed by 2 bases and the J gene end by 2 bases; junction bases not matched to a gene: 4. Germline CDR1 and CDR2: MNHNS and SASEGT. CDR3 length equals 16 residues. CDR3 sequence: CASSEQGTGRNQPQHF. The DNA of the CDR3 is TGTGCCAGCAGTGAACAGGGGACAGGGCGCAATCAGCCCCAGCATTTT.

This clone was seen just once. V and J are TRBV4-1 and TRBJ2-5; D uncertain. The CDR3 has 16 amino acids. Trimming shortened V by 1 base and J by 2 bases, and 14 bases separated the two germline ends. Germline V gives CDR1 MGHRA, CDR2 YSYEKL. Written as DNA, the CDR3 is TGCGCCAGCAGCCAAGTTCAGCTAGACGGGCAAGAGACCCAGTACTTC. Its translation: CASSQVQLDGQETQYF.

V is TRBV12-2 and J is TRBJ2-1; TRBD2, the table's D call, was not compared with the DNA. TRBV12-2 is a pseudogene segment. CDR3 length: 15 amino acids. Here the CDR3 DNA reads TGTGCAAGTCGCTTGGGACTCCGGGGCTACAATGAGCAGTTCTTC. Its protein is CASRLGLRGYNEQFF.